The clone carrying this TCR beta chain came up once. The data stem from a study of blood T cell repertoires in COVID-19. Study as a whole: In each case, the material was cDNA or gDNA derived from T cells, B-cell-depleted T cells, or PBMCs.

Patients in Seattle were enrolled during active infection, then followed longitudinally. Under the authors' procedure: Reference gene primer amplification gave estimated nucleated cell counts. Repertoires were generated with immunoSEQ multiplex PCR, while TCRdb's copy carries only in-frame clones and drops some. D and trimming come from the DNA, and the V and J calls and clone size come from that table. This table holds 400,000 to 450,000 clones, 70% to 90% found once. The source of this sequence is a woman in her forties or fifties with COVID-19, enrolled during active disease. Material: peripheral blood.

CDR3 bases: TGTGCCAGCAGCCAAGGGCGAGGGACAGGGGTCACTGGGGCCAACGTCCTGACTTTC. Translation gives CASSQGRGTGVTGANVLTF. This chain joins TRBV14 and TRBJ2-6; 10 bases fit TRBD1. Germline CDR1 SGHDN, CDR2 FVKESK. The V gene end was trimmed by 1 base and the J gene end by 2 bases; junction bases not matched to a gene: 8. The CDR3 has 19 residues.